The 9 T cell receptor beta chains reported below all come from one sample, sequenced in a study of STAT5B mutations in CD4+ large granular lymphocyte leukemia. Sequenced by immunoSEQ multiplex PCR; TCRdb stores in-frame clones only, minus some. The sample has under 40,000 clones, roughly three quarters seen once. Sequencing input: CD4+ T cells from blood buffy coats. The source of these receptors is a human donor in good health.

The chain recombines TRBV10-3 with TRBJ1-1; D call uncertain. Germline lookup yields CDR1 ENHRY and CDR2 SYGVKD. V dropped 3 bases and J dropped 1 base, with 9 bases sitting between them. This CDR3 has 14 residues. Here the CDR3 DNA reads TGTGCCATCAGTGATAAGCCCCAGAACACTGAAGCTTTCTTT. Its protein product is CAISDKPQNTEAFF.

This clone turned up a few times. V is TRBV7-2 and J is TRBJ2-7, with D possibly matching TRBD1 (5 bases). V dropped 6 bases and J dropped 0 bases, with 12 bases sitting between them. The germline CDR1 and CDR2 sequences are SGHTA and FQGNSA. This CDR3 contains 14 residues. The CDR3 region is CASSRTDNSYEQYF. CDR3 nucleotides: TGTGCCAGCAGTCGGACGGACAACTCCTACGAGCAGTACTTC.

This clone has just a few counts. The rearrangement links TRBV2 to TRBJ1-1, with 9 nucleotides matching TRBD1. V lost 9 bases, J lost 4 bases, and 12 bases stayed unmatched. The CDR3 runs to 15 residues. Germline values: CDR1 SNHLY, CDR2 FYNNEI. CDR3 DNA sequence: TGTGCCAGGACGTTGACAGGGGGGTTTAGCACTGAAGCTTTCTTT. Protein product: CARTLTGGFSTEAFF.

The V gene is TRBV2, the J gene TRBJ2-5; perhaps TRBD1 as D (6 bases). V was pared by 6 bases and J by 2 bases, with 10 bases between. Germline loops: CDR1 SNHLY, CDR2 FYNNEI. The CDR3 is made up of 13 amino acids. The CDR3 DNA follows: TGTGCCAGCAGATGGACAGTACAAGAGACCCAGTACTTC. Protein sequence: CASRWTVQETQYF.

V usage is TRBV7-2 and J usage is TRBJ1-2, with TRBD1 matching over 7 bases. This CDR3 has 14 residues. Germline V gene sequence: CDR1 SGHTA, CDR2 FQGNSA. Losses at the gene ends were 5 bases for V and 4 bases for J; bases not matched to a gene: 7. CDR3 sequence (DNA): TGTGCCAGCAGCCCCCGGACAGGAGCCTATGGCTACACCTTC. Translation: CASSPRTGAYGYTF.

V gene TRBV9 combines with J gene TRBJ2-2, with D tentatively TRBD1 (6 bases). CDR1 is SGDLS and CDR2 is YYNGEE in the germline V gene. The CDR3 is made up of 16 amino acids. Trimming left V 1 base short and J 7 bases short, with 17 bases between. The CDR3 sequence: CASSVSLGTPNGELFF. The CDR3 DNA is TGTGCCAGCAGCGTAAGTTTAGGGACACCCAACGGGGAGCTGTTTTTT. Variable domain in full (rest from reference TRBV9 and TRBJ2-2): DSGVTQTPKHLITATGQRVTLRCSPRSGDLSVYWYQQSLDQGLQFLIQYYNGEERAKGNILERFSAQQFPDLHSELNLSSLELGDSALYFCASSVSLGTPNGELFFGEGSRLTVL.

V gene TRBV10-2 combines with J gene TRBJ1-1, with no clear D. This CDR3 is built from 13 residues. Trimming took off 7 bases at V and 0 bases at J, with 9 bases between the two ends. Germline V gives CDR1 WSHSY, CDR2 SAAADI. Here the CDR3 reads CASTLQMNTEAFF. The CDR3 DNA reads as TGCGCCAGCACGCTCCAAATGAACACTGAAGCTTTCTTT.

The chain carries TRBV27 and TRBJ2-7, with 9 nucleotides matching TRBD1. The CDR3 runs 16 residues. CDR1 is MNHEY and CDR2 is SMNVEV in the germline V gene (reference sequence). V lost 1 base to trimming and J lost 6 bases; unmatched junction nucleotides: 10. For the CDR3, the DNA is TGTGCCAGCAGTTTATTCCCATGGACAGGGGAGGGCGAGCAGTACTTC. Amino acids: CASSLFPWTGEGEQYF.

The chain has TRBV30 and TRBJ1-3; D unclear. Germline lookup yields CDR1 GTSNPN and CDR2 SVGIG (reference sequence). The V and J ends lost 2 bases and 1 base respectively, with 12 bases between them. The CDR3 runs 15 residues. CDR3 loop: CAWSTSRLSGNTIYF. Here the CDR3 DNA reads TGTGCCTGGAGTACTTCCAGGCTTTCTGGAAACACCATATATTTT. Full variable domain (rest looked up from reference TRBV30 and TRBJ1-3): SQTIHQWPATLVQPVGSPLSLECTVEGTSNPNLYWYRQAAGRGLQLLFYSVGIGQISSEVPQNLSASRPQDRQFILSSKKLLLSDSGFYLCAWSTSRLSGNTIYFGEGSWLTVV.